Included here is one T cell receptor beta chain sequence, with context. Its antigen target is currently unknown. No base quality information exists; no much larger clone differs at one position. A distance of 9 bases separates the germline ends of V and J, which lose 7 bases and 0 bases respectively. The CDR1 and CDR2 encoded by the germline V gene are MNHNS and SASEGT. The CDR3, from cysteine to phenylalanine, totals 14 residues. Left in the record is the CDR3 DNA by itself, 42 bases read in frame from the first base. These data belong to a study of cytomegalovirus exposure and HLA in healthy donors (dated by TCRdb to about 2017). With respect to the entire study: An earlier analysis of roughly 500 of the donors reported approximately 300 Gb of sequence data and 117 million unique TCR beta sequences obtained from approximately 180 million T cells. A separate validation cohort of 100 to 150 different subjects was used in addition to the roughly 670-subject first cohort. The number of donors typed differed by locus, with 629-630 for A, B, C, DRB1 and DQB1, roughly 520 for DQA1, 600 to 610 for DPA1, and around 460 for DPB1. All discovery cohort repertoires had been generated on a single sequencing platform. To predict cytomegalovirus infection status, the study combined high-throughput TCR immunosequencing, statistical association of individual TCRs with disease status, and machine learning. In a later analysis, previously published TCR beta repertoires from 550 to 700 donors were re-analyzed and high-resolution HLA genotyping was added so that TCR occurrence patterns could be studied. To decide whether each TCR beta V gene segment behaved as functional or pseudogenic, an earlier analysis of 587 of the donors relied on high-throughput TCR beta sequencing. Across approximately 400 genotyped donors of the cohort, an average of approximately 240,000 unique TCR beta nucleotide sequences per donor were sequenced, and roughly a sixth of those sequences were non-productive. Class I and class II HLA loci were covered by the typing at four-digit resolution. The study profiled the T cell repertoires of more than 500 subjects by immunosequencing and related them to cytomegalovirus serostatus. Of the roughly 410 genotyped donors, 81% were placed in the genetic ancestry cluster associated with self-reported Caucasian donors. The study aimed to test whether signatures of past pathogen exposure could be identified by cataloging public T cell receptors. Donor age, sex, ethnicity and CMV serostatus were collected together with the repertoire data. Roughly 5 DR-DQ haplotypes were handled as single units for association and clustering, since linkage in the cohort was strong. The later analysis used no new phenotypic data to find candidate immune exposures, relying instead on TCR beta sequences and their occurrence across donors. Genome-wide SNP genotypes for about three fifths of the roughly 700 donors were used in a later genetic analysis, which treated that subset as a discovery cohort. Roughly 300 gigabases of sequencing data and around 88 million unique TCR sequences made up an early release that covered about 640 HLA-typed donors.

Results and caveats for the whole study, not just this receptor: The authors suggested that the approach could potentially be generalized to other disease states and immunological phenotypes. Linkage disequilibrium might explain the correlated functional status among segregating V segments, but an unknown experimental factor could not be ruled out. In both the original and validation cohorts, the classifier was reported to diagnose cytomegalovirus status with high specificity and sensitivity. Some IMGT-functional V segments, including TRBV6-2 and TRBV6-3, could not be distinguished by the 87-base-pair reads and were therefore excluded. Only TCR beta chains were sequenced in this cohort, and the absence of alpha or paired-chain data limited detectable features. For the cohort, immune exposure information was limited to CMV serostatus. In a later analysis, the rate of TCR association differed among HLA loci, with DRB1 alleles having the most associated TCRs and HLA-C alleles having the fewest. Roughly uniform sequencing depth across donors was assumed in presence/absence analyses, although this assumption may not hold. In a later analysis, HLA-associated TCR beta chains showed more clonal expansion and lower generation probabilities than non-associated chains that were equally common. A further reported finding was that TCR beta sequences accurately predicted the HLA-A and HLA-B alleles for most subjects in the first cohort. Because some donors lacked HLA typing at each locus, the association tests relied only on the typed subset. In vitro tests confirmed that a few of the cytomegalovirus-associated TCR beta chains recognize cytomegalovirus antigens. Most TCR sequences were observed very rarely across donors, whereas some public TCRs were present in many individuals. A group of highly shared sequence variants was considered likely to be a technical artifact of the sequencing pipeline. Broadly in line with IMGT annotations, most TCR beta V segments showed up in productive rearrangements about 87% or about 30% of the time in an earlier analysis of about 500 of the donors. Specific HLA alleles were associated with 15,000 to 20,000 TCR beta sequences at a false discovery rate of 0.05 in a later analysis. A total of 150 or so TCR beta chains were listed by the study as associated with cytomegalovirus. A later genetic analysis associated a missense DCLRE1C variant with V-gene and J-gene trimming of TCR beta chains, and an independent cohort replicated the association. Compared with the roughly 710-donor mean, donors in an Asian-associated ancestry cluster had fewer N-insertions in productive TCRs, according to a later genetic analysis. Because counts were too low, more than 15 rarely observed V segments, including chromosome 9 orphons, were left out of the earlier analysis of 587 of the donors. A later analysis found that most CMV-associated TCR beta chains appeared HLA-restricted, with HLA associations seemingly driven largely by CMV exposure. Assigning TCR associations to individual alleles was difficult when HLA alleles, especially DR and DQ, strongly co-occurred. In a later analysis, several top co-occurrence clusters were reported to appear linked to parvovirus B19, influenza, CMV and Epstein-Barr virus.

The cohort comprised 550 to 700 healthy bone marrow donors. All cohort members were sampled while nominally healthy, although unrecorded immune exposures were likely present. The donor was CMV seronegative and belonged to the group of over 300 seronegative cohort members. Every donor gave a peripheral blood sample, and the peripheral blood mononuclear cells from that sample were used for TCR beta sequencing. Genomic DNA extraction from the blood cell samples was performed with the Qiagen DNeasy Blood Extraction Kit. Libraries were constructed by the immunoSEQ multiplex PCR assay. A mixture of 60 forward primers for TCR Vbeta segments and 13 reverse primers for TCR Jbeta segments was used in the multiplex PCR. Amplification of the CDR3 region of rearranged TCR beta genes was performed with a multiplex PCR assay on genomic DNA. The Illumina HiSeq System was used to sequence the amplified TCR beta libraries as 87-base-pair reads. Turning to the authors' computational methods: Across the roughly 700 repertoires, a later analysis counted 80 million or so unique TCR beta chains, some 11 million of which were shared by at least two donors. To remove PCR and sequencing errors, raw reads were error-corrected and collapsed into unique sequences using a nearest-neighbor algorithm that merged closely related sequences. CDR3 sequences were aligned to IMGT reference sequences to assign V, D and J gene segments. For a sequence to be retained, a match of at least six nucleotides to both a V gene segment and a J gene segment was required. A rearrangement was called productive if the CDR3 had no stop codons and remained in frame with V and J, and every other rearrangement was called non-productive. CDR3 was defined according to IMGT convention as the region running from the second conserved V-encoded cysteine to the conserved J-encoded phenylalanine. The earlier analysis of a few hundred of the donors excluded sequences that lacked an unambiguous match to a single V gene segment. In an earlier analysis of several hundred of the donors, V segments were called functional above 56.7% productive rearrangements and were called segregating when the between-donor standard deviation exceeded 5%. A statistical classification framework was built to diagnose cytomegalovirus status from the catalog of TCR beta chain sequences. V and J gene assignment, in a later analysis, came from comparing TCR nucleotide sequences with IMGT/GENE-DB human TR gene sequences. A later analysis assigned CDR3 sequences and most-parsimonious VDJ recombination scenarios with the TCRdist pipeline. In a later analysis, every TCR beta chain was defined by the combination of its CDR3 amino acid sequence and its V-gene family, and reads without a unique V-gene family were dropped. As a way to deal with suspected cross-contamination and a sequencing artifact, a later analysis dropped approximately 590 nucleotide sequences that were highly shared and had low generation probability. For each public chain, a later analysis derived a clonal expansion index from normalized ranks of inferred template counts within each repertoire. In a later analysis, generation probabilities were computed using a VDJ recombination model fitted to out-of-frame rearrangements, and the results were checked against IGoR. In a later analysis, hypergeometric tests were used to score TCR-TCR, TCR-HLA and TCR-CMV co-occurrence, with a repertoire-size bias correction applied to TCR pairs. A later analysis estimated false discovery rates by permuting HLA or CMV assignments 20 times. In a later analysis, co-occurring TCRs were grouped using DBSCAN, with TCRdist sequence similarity added in when clustering inside HLA-allele-positive subsets. For co-occurrence clustering, repertoires with fewer than 30,000 or more than 120,000 public chains were excluded, along with about five repertoires with anomalous nucleotide sharing. The clones in this table, taken by TCRdb from immuneACCESS, are in-frame only. Not every clone is retained; where verified, under half of the shortfall comes from an unresolved V gene, and the cause of the rest is unknown. For V, J and clone size, that table is used; D and trimming come from the DNA. This sample lists under 250,000 clones; 70% to 90% were detected once. The ten top clones hold roughly 0.22% of the sample.

The receptor was isolated from a girl aged 2-10 years in good health and CMV-seronegative. The chain is encoded by TRBV6-1 joined to TRBJ2-2; matching of 6 bases hints at TRBD2 as the D gene. The sample was PBMCs. The CDR3 corresponds to CASIRGANTGELFF. The DNA sequence is TGTGCCAGCATCCGCGGGGCGAACACCGGGGAGCTGTTTTTT.